The clone carrying this T cell receptor (beta chain) appeared many times. The sample comes from a study of early T cells in non-severe SARS-CoV-2 infection. TCRdb reanalysed the 5' RACE reads using MiXCR and keeps one entry per CDR3 protein. The sample yields 35,000 to 45,000 distinct CDR3 sequences, approximately 6.2% seen once. J gave up 4 bases and V 4 bases, and 15 bases lay outside the gene matches. Germline values: CDR1 LGHNA, CDR2 YSLEER. This CDR3 is built from 18 residues. The starting material was whole blood, obtained at baseline. The receptor was isolated from an adult who was a healthcare worker with PCR-confirmed SARS-CoV-2 infection or an uninfected control (not recorded which). V is TRBV4-3 and J is TRBJ2-1, with 8 bases aligning to TRBD2. DNA for the CDR3: TGCGCCAGCAGCCTCGACCAGCGGGAGACCCCGATATACAATGAGCAGTTCTTC. Its protein product is CASSLDQRETPIYNEQFF.